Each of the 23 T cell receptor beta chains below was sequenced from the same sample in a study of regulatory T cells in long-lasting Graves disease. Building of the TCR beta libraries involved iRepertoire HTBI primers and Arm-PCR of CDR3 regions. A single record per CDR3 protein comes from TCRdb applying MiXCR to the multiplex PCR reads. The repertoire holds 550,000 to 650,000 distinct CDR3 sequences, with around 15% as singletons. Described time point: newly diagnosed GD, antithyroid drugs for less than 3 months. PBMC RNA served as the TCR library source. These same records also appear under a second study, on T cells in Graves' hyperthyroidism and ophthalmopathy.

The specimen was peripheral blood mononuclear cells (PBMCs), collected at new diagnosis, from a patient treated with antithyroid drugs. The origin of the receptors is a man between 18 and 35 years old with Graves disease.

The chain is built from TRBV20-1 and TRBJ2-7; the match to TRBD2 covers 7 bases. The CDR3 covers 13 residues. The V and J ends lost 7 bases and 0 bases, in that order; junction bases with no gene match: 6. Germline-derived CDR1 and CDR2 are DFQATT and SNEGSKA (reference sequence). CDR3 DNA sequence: TGCAGTGGGGGGGACTATTCCTCCTACGAGCAGTACTTC. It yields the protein CSGGDYSSYEQYF.

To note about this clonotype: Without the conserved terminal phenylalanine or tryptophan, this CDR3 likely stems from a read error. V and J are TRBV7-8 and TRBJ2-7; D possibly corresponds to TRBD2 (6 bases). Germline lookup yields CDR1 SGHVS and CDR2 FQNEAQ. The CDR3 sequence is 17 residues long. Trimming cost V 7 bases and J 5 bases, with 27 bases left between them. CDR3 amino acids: CASIDPGVADSWDEQYL. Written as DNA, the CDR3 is TGTGCCAGCATCGACCCCGGGGTAGCGGACTCTTGGGACGAGCAGTACCTC.

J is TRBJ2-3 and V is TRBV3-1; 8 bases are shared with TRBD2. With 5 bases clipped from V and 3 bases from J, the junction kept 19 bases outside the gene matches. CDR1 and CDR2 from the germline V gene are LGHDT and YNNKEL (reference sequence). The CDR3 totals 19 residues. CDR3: CASSYPYKLIAGRTDTQYF. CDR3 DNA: TGTGCCAGCAGCTACCCCTATAAGTTGATAGCGGGAAGGACAGATACGCAGTATTTT.

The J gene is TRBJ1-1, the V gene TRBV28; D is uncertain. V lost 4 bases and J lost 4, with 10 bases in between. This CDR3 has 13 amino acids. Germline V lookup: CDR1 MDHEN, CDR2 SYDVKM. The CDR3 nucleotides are TGTGCCAGCAGTTCATCACCGAGCACTGAAGCTTTCTTT. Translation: CASSSSPSTEAFF.

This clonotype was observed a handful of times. The chain's CDR3 is CASSPGQGAKTEAFF. In DNA, the CDR3 is TGCGCCAGCAGCCCGGGACAGGGGGCGAAGACTGAAGCTTTCTTT. The genes are TRBV4-1 and TRBJ1-1, with 12 positions matching TRBD1. The CDR3 contains 15 residues. The V gene end was trimmed by 4 bases and the J gene end by 5 bases; junction bases not matched to a gene: 5. Germline CDR1 is MGHRA and CDR2 is YSYEKL.

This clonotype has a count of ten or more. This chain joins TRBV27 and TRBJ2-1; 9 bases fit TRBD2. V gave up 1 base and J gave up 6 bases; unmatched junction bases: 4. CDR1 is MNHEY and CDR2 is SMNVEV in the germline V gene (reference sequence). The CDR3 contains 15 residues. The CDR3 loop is CASSLLGGRGNEQFF. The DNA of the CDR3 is TGTGCCAGCAGTTTATTAGGCGGGAGGGGCAATGAGCAGTTCTTC.

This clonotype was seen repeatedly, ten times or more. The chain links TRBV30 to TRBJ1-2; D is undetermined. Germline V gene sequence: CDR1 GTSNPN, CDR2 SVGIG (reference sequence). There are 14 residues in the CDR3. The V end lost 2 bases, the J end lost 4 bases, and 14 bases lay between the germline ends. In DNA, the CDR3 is TGTGCCTGGAGTCCCCGAGCCTGGGGCTATGGCTACACCTTC. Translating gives CAWSPRAWGYGYTF.

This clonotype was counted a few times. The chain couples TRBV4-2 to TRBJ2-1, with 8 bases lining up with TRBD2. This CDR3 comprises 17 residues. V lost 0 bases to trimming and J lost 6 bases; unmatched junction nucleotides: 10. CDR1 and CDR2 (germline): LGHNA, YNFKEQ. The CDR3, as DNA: TGTGCCAGCAGCCAAGAGGGAACCAGCGGGAGTGTCAATGAGCAGTTCTTC. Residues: CASSQEGTSGSVNEQFF.

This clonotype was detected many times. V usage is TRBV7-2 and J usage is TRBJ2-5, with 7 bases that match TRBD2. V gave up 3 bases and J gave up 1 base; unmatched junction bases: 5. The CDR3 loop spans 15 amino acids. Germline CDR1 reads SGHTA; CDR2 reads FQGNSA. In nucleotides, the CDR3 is TGTGCCAGCAGCTTTAATAGCGGGCCCCAAGAGACCCAGTACTTC. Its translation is CASSFNSGPQETQYF.

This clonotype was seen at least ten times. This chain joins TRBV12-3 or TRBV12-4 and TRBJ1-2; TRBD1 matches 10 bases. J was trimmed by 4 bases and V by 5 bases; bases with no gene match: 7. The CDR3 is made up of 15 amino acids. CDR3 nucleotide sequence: TGTGCCAGCAGTCCTGACCGGGACAGGGGCTATGGCTACACCTTC. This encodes CASSPDRDRGYGYTF.

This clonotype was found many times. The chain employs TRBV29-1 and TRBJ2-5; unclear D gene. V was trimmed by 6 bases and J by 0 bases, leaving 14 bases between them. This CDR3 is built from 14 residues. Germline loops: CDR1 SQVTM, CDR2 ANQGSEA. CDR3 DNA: TGCAGCGTCACCGGTCCAAACAACCAAGAGACCCAGTACTTC. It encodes CSVTGPNNQETQYF. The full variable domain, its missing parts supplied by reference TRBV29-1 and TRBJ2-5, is SAVISQKPSRDICQRGTSLTIQCQVDSQVTMMFWYRQQPGQSLTLIATANQGSEATYESGFVIDKFPISRPNLTFSTLTVSNMSPEDSSIYLCSVTGPNNQETQYFGPGTRLLVL.

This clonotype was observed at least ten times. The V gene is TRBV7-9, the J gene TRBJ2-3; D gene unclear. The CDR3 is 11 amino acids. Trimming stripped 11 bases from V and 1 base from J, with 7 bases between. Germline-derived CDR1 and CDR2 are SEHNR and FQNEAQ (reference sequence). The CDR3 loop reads CAGDGTDTQYF. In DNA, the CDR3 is TGTGCCGGGGATGGCACAGATACGCAGTATTTT. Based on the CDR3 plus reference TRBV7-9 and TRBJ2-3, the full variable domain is DTGVSQNPRHKITKRGQNVTFRCDPISEHNRLYWYRQTLGQGPEFLTYFQNEAQLEKSRLLSDRFSAERPKGSFSTLEIQRTEQGDSAMYLCAGDGTDTQYFGPGTRLTVL.

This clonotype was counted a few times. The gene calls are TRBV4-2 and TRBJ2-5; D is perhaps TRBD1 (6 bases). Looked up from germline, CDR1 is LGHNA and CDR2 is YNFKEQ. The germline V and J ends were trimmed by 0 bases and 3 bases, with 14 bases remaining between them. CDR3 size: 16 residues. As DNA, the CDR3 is TGTGCCAGCAGCCAAGATCGTGTAGGGGGAAAAGAGACCCAGTACTTC. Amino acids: CASSQDRVGGKETQYF.

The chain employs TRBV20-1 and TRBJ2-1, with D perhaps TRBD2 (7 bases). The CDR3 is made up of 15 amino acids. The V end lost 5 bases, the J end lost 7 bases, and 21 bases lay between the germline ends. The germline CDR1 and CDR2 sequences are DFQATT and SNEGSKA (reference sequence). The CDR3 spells CSAPGEGSGTNEQFF. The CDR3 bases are TGCAGTGCTCCCGGGGAGGGGAGCGGGACAAATGAGCAGTTCTTC.

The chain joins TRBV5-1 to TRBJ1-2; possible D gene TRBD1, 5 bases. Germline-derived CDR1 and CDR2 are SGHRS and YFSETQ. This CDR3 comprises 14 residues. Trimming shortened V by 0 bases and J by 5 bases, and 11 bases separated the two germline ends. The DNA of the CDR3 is TGCGCCAGCAGCTTGGGGGACCGAGAGTATGGCTACACCTTC. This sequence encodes CASSLGDREYGYTF.

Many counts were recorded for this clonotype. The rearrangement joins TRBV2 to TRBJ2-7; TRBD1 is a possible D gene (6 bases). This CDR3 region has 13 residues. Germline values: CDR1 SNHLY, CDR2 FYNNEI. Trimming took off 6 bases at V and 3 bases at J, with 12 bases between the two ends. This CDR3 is CASRVDRNYEQYF. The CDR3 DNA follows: TGTGCCAGCAGGGTGGACAGAAACTACGAGCAGTACTTC.

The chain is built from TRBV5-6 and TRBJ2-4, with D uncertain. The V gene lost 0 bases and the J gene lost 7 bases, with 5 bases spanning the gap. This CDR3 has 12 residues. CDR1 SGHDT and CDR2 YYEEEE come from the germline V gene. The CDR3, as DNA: TGTGCCAGCAGCTTGGCTACGAACATTCAGTACTTC. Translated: CASSLATNIQYF.

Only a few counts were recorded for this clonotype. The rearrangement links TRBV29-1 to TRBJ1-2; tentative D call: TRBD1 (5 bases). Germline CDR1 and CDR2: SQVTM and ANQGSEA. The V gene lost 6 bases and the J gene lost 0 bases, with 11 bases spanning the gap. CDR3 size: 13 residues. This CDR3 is CSVEGPSNYGYTF. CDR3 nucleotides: TGCAGCGTAGAGGGGCCTTCTAACTATGGCTACACCTTC. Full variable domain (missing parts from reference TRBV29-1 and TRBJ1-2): SAVISQKPSRDICQRGTSLTIQCQVDSQVTMMFWYRQQPGQSLTLIATANQGSEATYESGFVIDKFPISRPNLTFSTLTVSNMSPEDSSIYLCSVEGPSNYGYTFGSGTRLTVV.

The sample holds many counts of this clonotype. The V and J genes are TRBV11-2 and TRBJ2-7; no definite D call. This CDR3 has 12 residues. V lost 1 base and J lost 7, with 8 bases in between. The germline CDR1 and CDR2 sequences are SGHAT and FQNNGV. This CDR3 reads CASSLARKEQYF. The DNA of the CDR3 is TGTGCCAGCAGCTTAGCCCGGAAGGAGCAGTACTTC. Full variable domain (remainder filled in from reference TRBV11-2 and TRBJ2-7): EAGVAQSPRYKIIEKRQSVAFWCNPISGHATLYWYQQILGQGPKLLIQFQNNGVVDDSQLPKDRFSAERLKGVDSTLKIQPAKLEDSAVYLCASSLARKEQYFGPGTRLTVT.

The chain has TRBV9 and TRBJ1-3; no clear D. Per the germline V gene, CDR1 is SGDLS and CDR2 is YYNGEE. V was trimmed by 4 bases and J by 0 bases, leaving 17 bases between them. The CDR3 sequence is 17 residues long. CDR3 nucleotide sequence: TGTGCCAGCAGCTCCGGCCCCCTGGGTCTCTCTGGAAACACCATATATTTT. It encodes CASSSGPLGLSGNTIYF.

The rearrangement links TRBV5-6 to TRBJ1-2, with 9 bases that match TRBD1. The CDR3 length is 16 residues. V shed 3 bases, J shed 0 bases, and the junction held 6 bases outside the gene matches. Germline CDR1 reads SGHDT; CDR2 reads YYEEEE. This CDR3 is CASSSGTGTTNYGYTF. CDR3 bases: TGTGCCAGCAGCTCGGGGACAGGGACTACTAACTATGGCTACACCTTC.

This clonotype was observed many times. The CDR3 DNA follows: TGTGCCAGCGGTTCCGTGGGACTAAGCTCCTACAATGAGCAGTTCTTC. This gives the protein CASGSVGLSSYNEQFF. The chain couples TRBV12-3 or TRBV12-4 to TRBJ2-1; TRBD2 matches at 7 bases. This CDR3 has 16 residues. Unmatched junction bases numbered 10, after V lost 8 bases and J lost 0 bases.

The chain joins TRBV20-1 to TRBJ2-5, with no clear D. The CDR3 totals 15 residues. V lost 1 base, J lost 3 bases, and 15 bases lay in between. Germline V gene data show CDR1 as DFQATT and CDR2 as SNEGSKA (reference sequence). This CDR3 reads CSARAEAQTKETQYF. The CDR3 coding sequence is TGCAGTGCTAGAGCCGAGGCCCAAACTAAAGAGACCCAGTACTTC.